A single sample gave rise to the 5 T cell receptor beta chains below, sequenced in a study of immune aging and cytomegalovirus after organ transplant (dated by TCRdb to the early 2020s). Antigens of these TCRs are unknown. The receptor library was made with single-cell sequencing. The run used an Illumina NovaSeq 6000. The BD Rhapsody Targeted mRNA and AbSeq Reagent Kit, in a microwell format, was used for cell capture and library preparation. TCRdb reprocessing: public reads trimmed at Q25 with fastp, clones called with MiXCR, in-frame beta chains kept. Each CDR3 protein appears once, grouped with its most common genes and DNA. In this sample the table shows about 21,000 distinct CDR3 sequences, roughly 38% of which occur a single time. The ten biggest clones cover 25% to 30% of the sample. The time point label, as the study defines it: five sample-tagged time points from pre-transplant (day -1) to day 368 post-transplant, pooled.

The material sequenced was CMV peptide-activated CD4+ and CD8+ T cells sorted from blood, taken at five time points, pooled. In the paper's terms, the cell subset or site label means: sorted CD8+CD137+ and CD4+CD154+ T cells after approximately 12 h CMV IE-1 peptide stimulation. The origin of the receptors is a female donor who had a heart transplant and CMV viremia.

V and J are TRBV13 and TRBJ2-7, with no clear D. Per germline, CDR1 PRHDT and CDR2 FYEKMQ (reference sequence). V was shortened by 5 bases and J by 5 bases, with 16 bases between the two germline ends. The CDR3 length is 14 residues. For the CDR3, the DNA is TGTGCCAGCAGCGTTCTAGGCCTAGGTGACGAGCAGTACTTC. This codes for CASSVLGLGDEQYF. Full variable domain (rest looked up from reference TRBV13 and TRBJ2-7): AAGVIQSPRHLIKEKRETATLKCYPIPRHDTVYWYQQGPGQDPQFLISFYEKMQSDKGSIPDRFSAQQFSDYHSELNMSSLELGDSALYFCASSVLGLGDEQYFGPGTRLTVT.

This clonotype was seen at least ten times. This chain uses TRBV5-1 with TRBJ1-1; D is uncertain. The V end was cut by 3 bases, the J end by 3 bases, with 9 bases between. The germline V gene has CDR1 SGHRS and CDR2 YFSETQ. CDR3 length: 13 amino acids. The CDR3 DNA reads TGCGCCAGCAGCTCAAATGGGGACACTGAAGCTTTCTTT. Protein sequence: CASSSNGDTEAFF.

This clonotype has just one count. The chain joins TRBV14 to TRBJ2-1, with 11 bases aligning to TRBD1. Germline trimming cut 6 bases from V and 8 bases from J; bases unmatched to any gene: 12. CDR3 length: 16 amino acids. Germline CDR1 reads SGHDN; CDR2 reads FVKESK. CDR3 bases: TGTGCCAGCAGGAATGGACAGGGGGCAAGGTGGGATGAGCAGTTCTTC. This translates into CASRNGQGARWDEQFF.

The rearrangement uses TRBV11-3 and TRBJ2-7, with D perhaps given as TRBD1 or TRBD2 (6 bases each). V was clipped by 4 bases and J by 3 bases, with 13 bases between them. Germline assignment: CDR1 SGHNT and CDR2 YENEEA. The CDR3 consists of 14 residues. CDR3 nucleotides: TGTGCCAGCAGCTCTGGGGGGCCCGGCTACGAGCAGTACTTC. As protein: CASSSGGPGYEQYF.

This clonotype was detected only a few times. This chain connects TRBV12-3 or TRBV12-4 to TRBJ1-6; 9 nucleotides align to TRBD1. J lost 0 bases, V lost 5 bases, and 5 bases had no gene match. The CDR3 has 17 residues. CDR3 nucleotide sequence: TGTGCCAGCAGTACCGGGACAGGGAACTCCTATAATTCACCCCTCCACTTT. Its translation is CASSTGTGNSYNSPLHF.